These T cell receptor beta chains were read from a single sample in a study of blood T cell repertoires in COVID-19. Data came from immunoSEQ multiplex PCR; TCRdb stores just in-frame clones and leaves some out. The profile covers 66,000 or so clones, with roughly 77% appearing a single time and 8.5% to 10% taken by the ten largest. Specimen: peripheral blood. The receptors derive from a human donor in a cohort sampled during active COVID-19. The CDR3 runs from the conserved cysteine through the conserved F or W. Each record gives: CDR3 protein, CDR3 DNA, D gene, J gene, V gene, clone size. The D gene is left open where the match is weak. Clone sizes are given selectively: once, few, many, or a class where the clone is expanded.

cdr3_aa: CASSPFRISGSGTGELFF
cdr3_nt: TGTGCCAGCAGCCCCTTTAGGATTAGCGGGAGTGGTACCGGGGAGCTGTTTTTT
d_call: TRBD2
j_call: TRBJ2-2
v_call: TRBV11-2
clone_size: -

cdr3_aa: CASSQVTGVNSPLHF
cdr3_nt: TGTGCCAGCAGCCAAGTAACAGGGGTCAATTCACCCCTCCACTTT
d_call: TRBD1
j_call: TRBJ1-6
v_call: TRBV14
clone_size: -

cdr3_aa: CARSPGLAGILNEQFF
cdr3_nt: TGTGCCAGAAGCCCTGGACTAGCGGGAATACTCAATGAGCAGTTCTTC
d_call: TRBD2
j_call: TRBJ2-1
v_call: TRBV5-3
clone_size: -

cdr3_aa: CASSYNRVYGYTF
cdr3_nt: TGTGCCAGCAGTTATAACAGGGTCTATGGCTACACCTTC
d_call: -
j_call: TRBJ1-2
v_call: TRBV6-5
clone_size: -

cdr3_aa: CASSPNAGSGNTIYF
cdr3_nt: TGCGCCAGCAGCCCGAATGCGGGCTCTGGAAACACCATATATTTT
d_call: -
j_call: TRBJ1-3
v_call: TRBV5-1
clone_size: once

cdr3_aa: CAISDLAGGNEQFF
cdr3_nt: TGTGCCATCAGTGATCTAGCGGGGGGCAATGAGCAGTTCTTC
d_call: TRBD2
j_call: TRBJ2-1
v_call: TRBV10-3
clone_size: -

cdr3_aa: CASSQDSQENTGELFF
cdr3_nt: TGCGCCAGCAGCCAAGATTCACAGGAGAACACCGGGGAGCTGTTTTTT
d_call: -
j_call: TRBJ2-2
v_call: TRBV4-3
clone_size: -

cdr3_aa: CAISESGQALNSPLHF
cdr3_nt: TGTGCCATCAGTGAGTCAGGACAGGCGCTTAATTCACCCCTCCACTTT
d_call: TRBD1
j_call: TRBJ1-6
v_call: TRBV10-3
clone_size: once

cdr3_aa: CASSRGRITDTQYF
cdr3_nt: TGTGCCAGCTCGAGGGGGCGGATCACAGATACGCAGTATTTT
d_call: TRBD1
j_call: TRBJ2-3
v_call: TRBV6-5
clone_size: -

cdr3_aa: CASSLVRMWNIQYF
cdr3_nt: TGTGCCAGCAGCTTGGTGCGGATGTGGAACATTCAGTACTTC
d_call: -
j_call: TRBJ2-4
v_call: TRBV5-6
clone_size: few

cdr3_aa: CASSTRDAGGADYGYTF
cdr3_nt: TGTGCCAGCAGCACCCGAGACGCAGGGGGCGCCGACTATGGCTACACCTTC
d_call: TRBD1
j_call: TRBJ1-2
v_call: TRBV9
clone_size: -

cdr3_aa: CATSDGGPTDTQYF
cdr3_nt: TGTGCCACCAGTGATGGGGGCCCGACAGATACGCAGTATTTT
d_call: -
j_call: TRBJ2-3
v_call: TRBV24-1
clone_size: -

cdr3_aa: CASSLKTSGLLEDTGELFF
cdr3_nt: TGCGCCAGCAGCCTAAAGACTAGCGGCCTCTTGGAGGACACCGGGGAGCTGTTTTTT
d_call: TRBD2
j_call: TRBJ2-2
v_call: TRBV5-1
clone_size: few

cdr3_aa: CASRIRDRANYGYTF
cdr3_nt: TGTGCCAGTAGGATCCGGGACAGAGCTAACTATGGCTACACCTTC
d_call: TRBD1
j_call: TRBJ1-2
v_call: TRBV19
clone_size: -

cdr3_aa: CASSLTRPSSTDTQYF
cdr3_nt: TGTGCCAGCAGTTTAACCAGGCCGTCGAGCACAGATACGCAGTATTTT
d_call: -
j_call: TRBJ2-3
v_call: TRBV28
clone_size: -

cdr3_aa: CASSATDRDRGLNYGYTF
cdr3_nt: TGTGCCAGCAGCGCAACGGACCGGGACAGGGGCCTCAACTATGGCTACACCTTC
d_call: TRBD1
j_call: TRBJ1-2
v_call: TRBV6-9
clone_size: -

cdr3_aa: CATSRDLLAGGSYEQYF
cdr3_nt: TGTGCCACCAGCAGAGATTTACTAGCGGGAGGATCCTACGAACAGTACTTC
d_call: TRBD2
j_call: TRBJ2-7
v_call: TRBV15
clone_size: -

cdr3_aa: CAIRGQLGNSPLHF
cdr3_nt: TGTGCCATCAGGGGACAGCTCGGTAATTCACCCCTCCACTTT
d_call: TRBD1
j_call: TRBJ1-6
v_call: TRBV10-3
clone_size: -

cdr3_aa: CASSPQGVAEAFF
cdr3_nt: TGCGCCAGCAGCCCCCAGGGGGTGGCTGAAGCTTTCTTT
d_call: TRBD1
j_call: TRBJ1-1
v_call: TRBV5-1
clone_size: -

cdr3_aa: CASTPKVTGKNEKLFF
cdr3_nt: TGTGCCAGTACCCCAAAGGTAACGGGGAAGAATGAAAAACTGTTTTTT
d_call: -
j_call: TRBJ1-4
v_call: TRBV19
clone_size: few

cdr3_aa: CATSRDPGIRGPYEQYF
cdr3_nt: TGTGCCACCAGCAGAGATCCTGGCATAAGAGGGCCCTACGAGCAGTACTTC
d_call: -
j_call: TRBJ2-7
v_call: TRBV15
clone_size: -

cdr3_aa: CASSSSRLGQADLYSNQPQHF
cdr3_nt: TGTGCCAGCAGTTCGAGTCGCTTGGGACAGGCTGATCTCTATAGCAATCAGCCCCAGCATTTT
d_call: TRBD1
j_call: TRBJ1-5
v_call: TRBV28
clone_size: -

cdr3_aa: CASSDRQGVITNYGYTF
cdr3_nt: TGTGCCAGCAGCGACCGACAGGGGGTGATTACTAACTATGGCTACACCTTC
d_call: TRBD1
j_call: TRBJ1-2
v_call: TRBV9
clone_size: many

cdr3_aa: CASSQGLGLGQPQHF
cdr3_nt: TGCGCCAGCAGCCAGGGACTGGGACTTGGGCAGCCCCAGCATTTT
d_call: -
j_call: TRBJ1-5
v_call: TRBV10-2
clone_size: few

cdr3_aa: CATSRVGAGGGGRTQYF
cdr3_nt: TGTGCCACCAGCAGAGTAGGAGCGGGAGGGGGGGGGCGTACGCAGTATTTT
d_call: TRBD2
j_call: TRBJ2-3
v_call: TRBV15
clone_size: -

cdr3_aa: CASSLTGVGTSGSNEQFF
cdr3_nt: TGTGCCAGCAGTTTGACAGGTGTCGGGACTAGCGGATCCAATGAGCAGTTCTTC
d_call: TRBD2
j_call: TRBJ2-1
v_call: TRBV27
clone_size: -

cdr3_aa: CASSSGHGKRRNTGELFF
cdr3_nt: TGTGCCAGCAGTTCGGGACACGGTAAAAGGAGGAACACCGGGGAGCTGTTTTTT
d_call: -
j_call: TRBJ2-2
v_call: TRBV27
clone_size: -

cdr3_aa: CASSLQGSPTIEQFF
cdr3_nt: TGTGCCAGCAGCTTGCAGGGTTCCCCAACAATTGAGCAGTTCTTC
d_call: -
j_call: TRBJ2-1
v_call: TRBV11-2
clone_size: -